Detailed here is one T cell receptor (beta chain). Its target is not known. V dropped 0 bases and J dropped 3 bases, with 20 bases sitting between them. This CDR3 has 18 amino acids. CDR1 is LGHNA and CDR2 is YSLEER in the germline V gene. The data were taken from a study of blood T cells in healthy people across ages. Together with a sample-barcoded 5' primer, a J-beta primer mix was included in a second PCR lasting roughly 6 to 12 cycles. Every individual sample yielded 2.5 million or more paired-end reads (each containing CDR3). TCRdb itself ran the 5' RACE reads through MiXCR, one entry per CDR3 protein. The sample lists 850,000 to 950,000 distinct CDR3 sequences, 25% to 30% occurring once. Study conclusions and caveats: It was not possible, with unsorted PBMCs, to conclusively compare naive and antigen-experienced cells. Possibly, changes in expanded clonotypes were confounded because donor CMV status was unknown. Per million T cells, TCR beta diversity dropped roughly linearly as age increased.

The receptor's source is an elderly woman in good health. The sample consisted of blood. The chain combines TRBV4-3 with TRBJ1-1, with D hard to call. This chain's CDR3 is CASSQDSPGWAQYTEAFF. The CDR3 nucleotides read TGCGCCAGCAGCCAAGACTCCCCTGGTTGGGCACAATACACTGAAGCTTTCTTT.